The TCR beta chain described here comes from a study of OX40 agonist ivuxolimab in advanced cancers. Background on the study: Partial responses were achieved by three patients, of whom one had hepatocellular carcinoma and two had cutaneous melanoma.

Patients who had autoimmune disease history or got systemic immunosuppression were left out. Method: immunoSEQ multiplex PCR; TCRdb's copy keeps in-frame clones and lacks some. The table lists about 57,000 clones, about 83% of them singletons. As regards this clone: Its antigen is not known.

CDR1 is SGHDN, CDR2 FVKESK, per germline. Unmatched junction bases numbered 14, after V lost 3 bases and J lost 5 bases. CDR3 length equals 18 residues. Study results and caveats: Nonresponders, in some cases, also had low normalized T-cell clonal expansion.

The sample was CD4+ or CD8+ T cells sorted from blood, taken in a trial of the OX40 agonist ivuxolimab. This chain uses TRBV14 with TRBJ2-2, with TRBD2 matching over 8 bases. This receptor was obtained from an adult with an advanced solid tumor such as melanoma, head and neck, liver or kidney cancer. The CDR3 bases are TGTGCCAGCAGCCACCCCCGGGGGGGCGGGCTGAGGACCGGGGAGCTGTTTTTT. Residues: CASSHPRGGGLRTGELFF.